Detailed here is one T cell receptor beta chain. Antigen: not known. Primers included in the PCR were 60 Vbeta and 13 Jbeta primers. Here immunoSEQ multiplex PCR was the method, and the copy in TCRdb shows in-frame clones only, minus some. The sample contains around 150,000 clones, 75% to 90% of which appear only once. This record belongs to a study of cytomegalovirus exposure and HLA in healthy donors. Per the germline V gene, CDR1 is SGDLS and CDR2 is YYNGEE. This CDR3 comprises 15 residues. Unmatched junction bases numbered 3, after V lost 0 bases and J lost 1 base. Whole-study findings and limits: The study recorded 164 TCR beta chains that were cytomegalovirus-associated. A later examination showed that TCR association rates differed by HLA locus, with DRB1 most and HLA-C fewest. Certain sequence variants were highly shared and formed a cluster, and this cluster was likely a sequencing artifact. A later analysis reported that several of the most significant clusters appeared to be linked to common viral pathogens, among them Epstein-Barr virus.

Sequenced input: PBMCs. This TCR came from a male donor in good health and CMV-seropositive. The gene calls are TRBV9 and TRBJ1-1, with 7 bases that match TRBD1. The DNA for the CDR3 is TGTGCCAGCAGCGTAGCAGGGGGAGCGAACACTGAAGCTTTCTTT. It translates to CASSVAGGANTEAFF.